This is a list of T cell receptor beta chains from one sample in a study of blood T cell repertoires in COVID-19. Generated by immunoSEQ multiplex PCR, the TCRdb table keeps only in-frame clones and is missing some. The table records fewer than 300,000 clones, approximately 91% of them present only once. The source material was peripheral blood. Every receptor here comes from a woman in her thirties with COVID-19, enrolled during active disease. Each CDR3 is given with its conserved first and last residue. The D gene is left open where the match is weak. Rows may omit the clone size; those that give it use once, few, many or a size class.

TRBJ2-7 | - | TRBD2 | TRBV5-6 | TGTGCCAGCAGCTTTGGGCTAGCGGGATTCGGGGAAAGCTACGAGCAGTACTTC | CASSFGLAGFGESYEQYF
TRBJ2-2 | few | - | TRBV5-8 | TGTGCCAGCGGGCAGGGTGTAACCGGGGAGCTGTTTTTT | CASGQGVTGELFF
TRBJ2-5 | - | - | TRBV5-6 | TGTGCCAGCAGCTTGATTGGACAGCAAGAGACCCAGTACTTC | CASSLIGQQETQYF
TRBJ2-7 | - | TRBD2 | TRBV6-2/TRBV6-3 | TGTGCCAGCAGTCCACGGACTAGCGGGAGGGCCGTCCTCTACGAGCAGTACTTC | CASSPRTSGRAVLYEQYF
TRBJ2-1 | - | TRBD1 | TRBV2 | TGTGCCAGCAGCCGAACACAGGGGGCTGTGTACAATGAGCAGTTCTTC | CASSRTQGAVYNEQFF
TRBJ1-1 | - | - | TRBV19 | TGTGCCAGTAGTATTCGCGGGGGGACTGAAGCTTTCTTT | CASSIRGGTEAFF
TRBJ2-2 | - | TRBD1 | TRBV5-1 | TGCGCCAGCAGCTCGACAGGGCACGCGAACACCGGGGAGCTGTTTTTT | CASSSTGHANTGELFF
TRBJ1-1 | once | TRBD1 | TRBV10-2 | TGCGCCAGCAGAGACAGGACAGGGTACACTGAAGCTTTCTTT | CASRDRTGYTEAFF
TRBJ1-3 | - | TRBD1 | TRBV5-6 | TGTGCCAGCAGCTTGGCCGGGACAGGGACTGGAAACACCATATATTTT | CASSLAGTGTGNTIYF
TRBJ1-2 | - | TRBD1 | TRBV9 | TGTGCCAGCAGCGGCCGAACAGGGGCGGGCTATGGCTACACCTTC | CASSGRTGAGYGYTF
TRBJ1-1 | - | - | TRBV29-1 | TGCAGCGTAGGACAGTGGGACACTGAAGCTTTCTTT | CSVGQWDTEAFF
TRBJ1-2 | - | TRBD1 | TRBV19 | TGTGCCACCTTACCGACAGGGAAGGATGGCTACACCTTC | CATLPTGKDGYTF
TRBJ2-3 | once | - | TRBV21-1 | TGTGCCAGCAGCACGGAGACGGGACTAGCGGGAGGATTAAGCACAGATACGCAGTATTTT | CASSTETGLAGGLSTDTQYF
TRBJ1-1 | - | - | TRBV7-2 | TGTGCCAGCAGCTTAGCCGGGGGGGGAAACACTGAAGCTTTCTTT | CASSLAGGGNTEAFF
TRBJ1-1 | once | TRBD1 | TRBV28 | TGTGCCAGTCCTCCCGGGACAGGGTTATCCATGAACACTGAAGCTTTCTTT | CASPPGTGLSMNTEAFF
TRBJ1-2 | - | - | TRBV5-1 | TGCGCCAGCAGCTTGGCGTCAGGGAATGGCTACACCTTC | CASSLASGNGYTF
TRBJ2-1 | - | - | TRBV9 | TGTGCCAGCAGCGTAGGAACAAGCAATGAGCAGTTCTTC | CASSVGTSNEQFF
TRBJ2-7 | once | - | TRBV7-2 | TGTGCCAGCAGCTTAGTAAGCGATTCCCCCGGGGAGCAGTACTTC | CASSLVSDSPGEQYF
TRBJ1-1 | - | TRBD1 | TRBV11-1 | TGTGCCAGCAGCCCGCGACAGGGAAATACTGAAGCTTTCTTT | CASSPRQGNTEAFF
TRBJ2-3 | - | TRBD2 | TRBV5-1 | TGCGCCAGTCGGACTAGCGGGGCTAGCACAGATACGCAGTATTTT | CASRTSGASTDTQYF
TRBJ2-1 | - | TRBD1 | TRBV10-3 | TGTGCCATCAGTGAGGGGACAGGGGACCACAATGAGCAGTTCTTC | CAISEGTGDHNEQFF
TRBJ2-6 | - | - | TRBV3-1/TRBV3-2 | TGTGCCAGCAGCCAAGATATGTCAGATGGGGCCAACGTCCTGACTTTC | CASSQDMSDGANVLTF
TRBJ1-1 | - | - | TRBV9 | TGTGCCAGCAGGCGGGGGCTAAACACTGAAGCTTTCTTT | CASRRGLNTEAFF
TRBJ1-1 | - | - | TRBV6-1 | TGTGCCAGCAGTGAATTCTTAGGGCCCTTTAGCGGAACTGAAGCTTTCTTT | CASSEFLGPFSGTEAFF
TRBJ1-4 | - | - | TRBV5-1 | TGCGCCAGCAGCTTGGAAGAGGGGGGGAATGAAAAACTGTTTTTT | CASSLEEGGNEKLFF
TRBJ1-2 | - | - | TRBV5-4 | TGTGCCAGCAGCAACGTAGCGGGGGGCCGTGGCTACACCTTC | CASSNVAGGRGYTF
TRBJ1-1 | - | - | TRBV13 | TGTGCCAGCAGCTTAGAGGTGACAGGGAACACTGAAGCTTTCTTT | CASSLEVTGNTEAFF
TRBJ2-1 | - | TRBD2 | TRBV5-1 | TGCGCCAGCAGCTTTACTAGCGGGAGAGTCGATGAGCAGTTCTTC | CASSFTSGRVDEQFF
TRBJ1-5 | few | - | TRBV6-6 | TGTGCCAGCAGTTACAGACAGCTAGTTAGCAATCAGCCCCAGCATTTT | CASSYRQLVSNQPQHF
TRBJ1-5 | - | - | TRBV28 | TGTGCCAGCAGTTTATTATCCGTAAATAGCAATCAGCCCCAGCATTTT | CASSLLSVNSNQPQHF
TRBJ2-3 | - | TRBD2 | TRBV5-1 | TGCGCCAGCAGCCCAGGACGTCTAGCGGGAGAAGCCACAGATACGCAGTATTTT | CASSPGRLAGEATDTQYF
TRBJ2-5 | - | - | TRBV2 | TGTGCCAGCAGTCCCAAGAGGTACCAAGAGACCCAGTACTTC | CASSPKRYQETQYF
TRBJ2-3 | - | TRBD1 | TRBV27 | TGTGCCAGCAGACAAGGGGGACAGGGTGCTTTTACGCAGTATTTT | CASRQGGQGAFTQYF
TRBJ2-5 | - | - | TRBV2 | TGTGCCAGCAGTGAATGGTACTCACAAGAGACCCAGTACTTC | CASSEWYSQETQYF
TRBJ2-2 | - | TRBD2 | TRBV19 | TGTGCCAGTAGCCCCATCGGGGGGGACTCCATCACCGGGGAGCTGTTTTTT | CASSPIGGDSITGELFF
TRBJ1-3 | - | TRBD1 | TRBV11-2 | TGTGCCAGCAGCTCAAGGGGGGACAGTGGCTCTGGAAACACCATATATTTT | CASSSRGDSGSGNTIYF
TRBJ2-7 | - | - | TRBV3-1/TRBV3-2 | TGTGCCAGCAGCCAAGGGAGTCTCGCGACCTACGAGCAGTACTTC | CASSQGSLATYEQYF
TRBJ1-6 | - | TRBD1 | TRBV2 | TGTGCCACCTGGGACAGGGCTAATTCACCCCTCCACTTT | CATWDRANSPLHF
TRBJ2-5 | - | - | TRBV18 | TGTGCCAGCTCACCACCGCTTGCGGATCAAGAGACCCAGTACTTC | CASSPPLADQETQYF
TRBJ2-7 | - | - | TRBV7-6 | TGTGCCAGCAGCTTATCCCAGGGGAAAGTTTACGAGCAGTACTTC | CASSLSQGKVYEQYF
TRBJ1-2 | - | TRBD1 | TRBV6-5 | TGTGCCAGCAGCGGACTGGGACAGGGTGAAGGCGGCTACACCTTC | CASSGLGQGEGGYTF
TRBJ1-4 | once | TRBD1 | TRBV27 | TGTGCCAGCGGGGGGACAGGGGTATTGTTAACTAATGAAAAACTGTTTTTT | CASGGTGVLLTNEKLFF
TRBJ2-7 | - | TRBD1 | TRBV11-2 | TGTGCCAGCAGCACGGGACAGGGGGTGGGCGAGCAGTACTTC | CASSTGQGVGEQYF
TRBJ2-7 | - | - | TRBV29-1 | TGCAGCGTTGAAGATCGAAGGGCTAGCCGCTACGAGCAGTACTTC | CSVEDRRASRYEQYF
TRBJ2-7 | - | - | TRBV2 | TGTGCCAGCAGAGCCCAGACACAATCCTACGAGCAGTACTTC | CASRAQTQSYEQYF